The next 22 T cell receptor beta chains were all read from a single sample in a study of blood T cell repertoires in COVID-19. Assay used: immunoSEQ multiplex PCR; TCRdb lists only in-frame clones, some missing. The table has under 250,000 clones, 75% to 85% seen once; the top ten hold about 9%. The sequenced sample consisted of peripheral blood. Receptors originate from a man aged 50-60 years with active or convalescent COVID-19.

V gene TRBV5-1 combines with J gene TRBJ2-7, with D perhaps matching TRBD2 (7 bases). CDR3 length: 14 residues. Germline V gene sequence: CDR1 SGHRS, CDR2 YFSETQ. V was shortened by 2 bases and J by 4 bases, with 13 bases between the two germline ends. The CDR3 protein is CASSLGGARYEQYF. The CDR3 DNA sequence: TGCGCCAGCAGCTTAGGGGGGGCTCGGTACGAGCAGTACTTC.

J is TRBJ1-6 and V is TRBV5-1; D call uncertain. V gave up 3 bases and J gave up 12 bases, with 13 bases separating them. CDR1 and CDR2 from the germline V gene are SGHRS and YFSETQ. There are 13 residues in the CDR3. The CDR3 is CASSSVDRGPLHF. For the CDR3, the DNA is TGCGCCAGCAGCTCGGTGGATAGAGGACCCCTCCACTTT.

This chain joins TRBV9 and TRBJ2-7, with 8 bases lining up with TRBD2. The CDR3 runs to 15 residues. V lost 0 bases, J lost 6 bases, and 8 bases stayed unmatched. CDR1 and CDR2 (germline): SGDLS, YYNGEE. As DNA, the CDR3 is TGTGCCAGCAGCGTAGAGGACGGGAGGGCCCGCGAGCAGTACTTC. Its translation: CASSVEDGRAREQYF.

This chain joins TRBV19 and TRBJ1-5; no definite D call. This CDR3 has 13 amino acids. Trimming removed 5 bases from V and 5 bases from J, with 10 bases in between. Germline CDR1 is LNHDA and CDR2 is SQIVND (reference sequence). The CDR3 sequence: CASSQSAYQPQHF. As DNA, the CDR3 is TGTGCCAGTAGTCAGTCAGCGTATCAGCCCCAGCATTTT.

This clone is a singleton in its sample. J is TRBJ2-6 and V is TRBV19, with 12 bases aligning to TRBD1. The V gene's germline CDR1 is LNHDA and CDR2 SQIVND (reference sequence). Losses at the gene ends were 8 bases for V and 4 bases for J; bases not matched to a gene: 9. This CDR3 contains 17 residues. The CDR3 loop is CASSGGQGASGANVLTF. CDR3 in DNA: TGTGCCAGTTCAGGGGGACAGGGGGCGTCGGGGGCCAACGTCCTGACTTTC.

This clone showed up just a few times. The rearrangement uses TRBV27 and TRBJ1-1; the D is unclear. Germline V CDR1 and CDR2: MNHEY, SMNVEV (reference sequence). CDR3 length equals 14 residues. The V end lost 8 bases, the J end lost 3 bases, and 16 bases lay between the germline ends. The DNA for the CDR3 is TGTGCCAGCCTTCTAACAGTGACGCACACTGAAGCTTTCTTT. Translation: CASLLTVTHTEAFF.

The rearrangement joins TRBV24-1 to TRBJ1-2, with TRBD1 matching 9 bases. Germline CDR1 is KGHDR and CDR2 is SFDVKD. V dropped 3 bases and J dropped 8; count of bases not matched to a gene: 12. The CDR3 runs 16 residues. The CDR3 protein is CATSDPSTGGAKGYTF. DNA for the CDR3: TGTGCCACCAGTGATCCAAGCACAGGGGGCGCGAAGGGCTACACCTTC.

The chain employs TRBV6-1 and TRBJ2-1; TRBD1 matches at 7 bases. In germline, CDR1 is MNHNS, CDR2 SASEGT. The junction had 3 bases not matched to a gene; V was cut back by 3 bases and J by 1 base. CDR3 length: 15 amino acids. The CDR3 spells CASSDHRGSYNEQFF. The CDR3 bases are TGTGCCAGCAGTGACCACAGGGGTTCCTACAATGAGCAGTTCTTC.

The chain links TRBV5-1 to TRBJ1-1; 8 nucleotides match TRBD1. Germline CDR1 reads SGHRS; CDR2 reads YFSETQ. The CDR3 length is 14 residues. V was pared by 3 bases and J by 0 bases, with 1 base of the junction left unmatched. As DNA, the CDR3 is TGCGCCAGCAGCTCAGGGGGCATGAACACTGAAGCTTTCTTT. Translated: CASSSGGMNTEAFF.

The chain couples TRBV5-1 to TRBJ1-2; tentative D call: TRBD1 (6 bases). CDR3 length: 13 amino acids. The V end was cut by 1 base, the J end by 7 bases, with 11 bases between. Looked up from germline, CDR1 is SGHRS and CDR2 is YFSETQ. The CDR3 DNA reads TGCGCCAGCAGCTTGCGGGGGGCGGGTGGCTACACCTTC. Its translation is CASSLRGAGGYTF.

This clone has only a few counts. This chain uses TRBV4-3 with TRBJ1-1; D ambiguous. Germline CDR1 reads LGHNA; CDR2 reads YSLEER. The CDR3 covers 14 residues. V was shortened by 0 bases and J by 0 bases, with 5 bases between the two germline ends. The chain's CDR3 is CASSQDVMNTEAFF. The CDR3 bases are TGCGCCAGCAGCCAAGATGTCATGAACACTGAAGCTTTCTTT.

In regard to this clone: The same CDR3 can be traced to other DNA sequences in this sample. V is TRBV3-1 (or the pseudogene TRBV3-2) and J is TRBJ1-2; D ambiguous. The germline V and J ends were trimmed by 1 base and 6 bases, with 6 bases remaining between them. The length of the CDR3 is 12 residues. CDR1 LGHDT and CDR2 YNNKEL come from the germline V gene (reference sequence). CDR3 sequence: CASSQGGNGYTF. The CDR3 DNA reads TGTGCCAGCAGCCAAGGAGGGAATGGCTACACCTTC.

The J gene is TRBJ1-1, the V gene TRBV15, with TRBD1 identical over 8 bases. The length of the CDR3 is 16 residues. CDR1 and CDR2 (germline): LNHNV, YYDKDF (reference sequence). Trimming removed 2 bases from V and 1 base from J; junction bases left unmatched: 6. The CDR3 sequence: CATSRPYRGRNTEAFF. The CDR3, as DNA: TGTGCCACCAGCAGACCCTACAGGGGGAGGAACACTGAAGCTTTCTTT.

V gene TRBV24-1 combines with J gene TRBJ1-2; D is possibly TRBD1 (6 bases). Trimming removed 3 bases at V and 4 bases at J, with 14 bases between. This CDR3 is built from 15 residues. Germline V lookup: CDR1 KGHDR, CDR2 SFDVKD. The CDR3 protein is CATSDTTGSAYGYTF. In DNA form, the CDR3 reads TGTGCCACCAGTGATACTACAGGGTCTGCCTATGGCTACACCTTC.

CDR3 DNA sequence: TGTGCCAGCAGTCAGCAGTTACTAGCGGGAGACACAGATACGCAGTATTTT. Its translation is CASSQQLLAGDTDTQYF. The chain carries TRBV6-6 and TRBJ2-3; 11 bases agree with TRBD2. Germline values: CDR1 MNHNY, CDR2 SVGAGI (reference sequence). CDR3 length: 17 residues. J was trimmed by 2 bases and V by 5 bases; bases with no gene match: 9.

This clone came up a few times. The CDR3 is CASSPSAAANQPQHF. CDR3 nucleotide sequence: TGTGCCAGCAGCCCCTCGGCGGCGGCCAATCAGCCCCAGCATTTT. The chain has TRBV3-1 (or the pseudogene TRBV3-2) and TRBJ1-5; D call uncertain. The length of the CDR3 is 15 residues. The V gene's germline CDR1 is LGHDT and CDR2 YNNKEL (reference sequence). The V end was cut by 4 bases, the J end by 3 bases, with 13 bases between.

The rearrangement links TRBV5-5 to TRBJ1-2, with a possible D match to TRBD1 (6 bases). The length of the CDR3 is 14 residues. V was trimmed by 1 base and J by 7 bases, leaving 14 bases between them. The germline V gene encodes CDR1 SGHKS and CDR2 YYEKEE (reference sequence). Here the CDR3 reads CASSLNRASAGYTF. For the CDR3, the DNA is TGTGCCAGCAGCTTGAACAGGGCTTCTGCTGGCTACACCTTC.

This clone has only one observation. The chain uses TRBV18 and TRBJ1-2; TRBD1 agrees at 7 bases. Per the germline V gene, CDR1 is KGHSH and CDR2 is LQKENI. J was trimmed by 6 bases and V by 3 bases; bases with no gene match: 4. This CDR3 is 13 amino acids long. CDR3 DNA sequence: TGTGCCAGCTCACCTGGCAGGGGGAATGGCTACACCTTC. Translating gives CASSPGRGNGYTF.

The genes are TRBV10-3 and TRBJ2-3; TRBD1 is a possible D gene (5 bases). V lost 8 bases and J 0 bases, leaving 12 bases between the germline ends. This CDR3 region has 14 residues. Germline assignment: CDR1 ENHRY and CDR2 SYGVKD. The CDR3 loop reads CAIARQTSTDTQYF. As DNA, the CDR3 is TGTGCCATCGCTAGACAGACTAGCACAGATACGCAGTATTTT.

This sequence joins TRBV6-6 and TRBJ1-1, with a possible D match to TRBD1 (5 bases). This CDR3 spans 14 amino acids. V shed 4 bases and J shed 11 bases, with 20 bases lying between them. Germline CDR1 MNHNY, CDR2 SVGAGI (reference sequence). CDR3 bases: TGTGCCAGCAGTTCTCCCTGGGGGGAAAGGAGGGCTTTCTTT. Protein: CASSSPWGERRAFF.

The chain combines TRBV9 with TRBJ2-4; tentative D call: TRBD2 (5 bases). V was shortened by 0 bases and J by 1 base, with 23 bases between the two germline ends. The germline gives CDR1 SGDLS, CDR2 YYNGEE. CDR3 size: 20 residues. Here the CDR3 reads CASSVGPSSGPKGAKNIQYF. The CDR3 nucleotides read TGTGCCAGCAGCGTAGGGCCCAGCAGCGGTCCAAAAGGGGCCAAAAACATTCAGTACTTC.

The V gene is TRBV2, the J gene TRBJ2-2; 8 bases agree with TRBD1. Germline V gene lookup returns CDR1 SNHLY and CDR2 FYNNEI. CDR3 length equals 13 residues. The junction had 2 bases not matched to a gene; V was cut back by 10 bases and J by 1 base. The CDR3 is CATGQENTGELFF. CDR3 bases: TGTGCCACGGGACAGGAGAACACCGGGGAGCTGTTTTTT.